Included here is one T cell receptor (beta chain) sequence, with context. Its specificity is unknown. Sequenced by immunoSEQ multiplex PCR; TCRdb stores in-frame clones only, minus some. The sample lists 110,000 or so clones; about 90% were seen once. This sample's time point: week 11, during vaccination. The investigators gave 300 ug of mutant IDH1 20-mer peptide in each vaccine dose, together with topical imiquimod. Astrocytomas that were new, WHO grade 3 or 4, IDH1-mutant and ATRX-lost were present in the donors. The data are from a study of a mutant IDH1 vaccine in newly diagnosed glioma. Study-wide context: During weeks 1, 3, 5, 7, 11, 15, 19 and 23, patients received eight vaccinations. Mean patient age was approximately 39 years; about 60% were male and 37.5% female. Findings of the study overall: Seemingly, top peripheral T cell clonotype changes bore no relation to pseudoprogression.

This CDR3 is 15 amino acids long. Germline assignment: CDR1 SEHNR and CDR2 FQNEAQ (reference sequence). The trim removed 6 bases at V and 3 bases at J, leaving 6 bases unmatched. The clonotype originates from a woman between 50 and 59 years old with glioma. The V and J genes are TRBV7-9 and TRBJ2-1; TRBD1 matches at 9 bases. Sequencing was performed on PBMCs, taken from a glioma patient whose treatment included an IDH1 peptide vaccine. CDR3 loop: CASRPGTGIYNEQFF. The CDR3 region has the DNA TGTGCCAGCAGGCCCGGGACAGGGATCTACAATGAGCAGTTCTTC. The variable domain in full, completed from reference TRBV7-9 and TRBJ2-1, reads DTGVSQNPRHKITKRGQNVTFRCDPISEHNRLYWYRQTLGQGPEFLTYFQNEAQLEKSRLLSDRFSAERPKGSFSTLEIQRTEQGDSAMYLCASRPGTGIYNEQFFGPGTRLTVL.